This passage covers 22 T cell receptor beta chains from one sample sequenced in a study of vaccination effects on CD4 cells after COVID-19. No antigen has been identified for these receptors. It was after more than nine days of culture that CD4+ T cells were isolated. Some clones are missing from TCRdb's copy, which holds only in-frame ones; the method was immunoSEQ multiplex PCR. The sample lists 40,000 to 55,000 clones, around 74% occurring once. The material was CD4+ T cells from PBMCs cultured without peptide, obtained before COVID-19 vaccination. The receptors originated from a human donor who had a prior SARS-CoV-2 infection.

This sequence joins TRBV19 and TRBJ2-5, with TRBD2 matching over 7 bases. Germline-derived CDR1 and CDR2 are LNHDA and SQIVND (reference sequence). CDR3 length equals 14 residues. V gave up 3 bases and J gave up 5 bases; unmatched junction bases: 6. DNA of the CDR3: TGTGCCAGTAGTATCGGCGGGGGTGCGGAGACCCAGTACTTC. As protein: CASSIGGGAETQYF.

The chain links TRBV5-1 to TRBJ1-6, with D hard to call. V was trimmed by 0 bases and J by 4 bases, leaving 8 bases between them. The CDR3 length is 15 residues. Germline CDR1 is SGHRS and CDR2 is YFSETQ. The CDR3 sequence: CASSLAGTYNSPLHF. CDR3 in DNA: TGCGCCAGCAGCTTGGCGGGAACTTATAATTCACCCCTCCACTTT.

The chain's CDR3 is CASSLDLGGRNEQFF. CDR3 nucleotide sequence: TGTGCCAGCAGCTTAGATCTAGGGGGACGGAATGAGCAGTTCTTC. This rearrangement joins TRBV13 to TRBJ2-1; weak D call: TRBD1 (6 bases). CDR1 is PRHDT, CDR2 FYEKMQ, per germline (reference sequence). Trimming shortened V by 1 base and J by 7 bases, and 14 bases separated the two germline ends. The CDR3 contains 15 residues.

J is TRBJ2-5 and V is TRBV11-3; unclear D gene. Germline CDR1 SGHNT, CDR2 YENEEA. CDR3 size: 11 residues. Trimming removed 5 bases at V and 4 bases at J, with 5 bases between. The CDR3 nucleotides read TGTGCCAGCAGCCGAGCAGAGACCCAGTACTTC. Protein product: CASSRAETQYF.

This clone was recorded only once. The chain links TRBV27 to TRBJ1-2, with TRBD1 matching over 8 bases. Per the germline V gene, CDR1 is MNHEY and CDR2 is SMNVEV (reference sequence). The CDR3 spans 17 residues. The V segment lost 4 bases and the J segment 8 bases; nucleotides outside the gene matches: 18. The DNA of the CDR3 is TGTGCCAGCAGTTCGGACAGGGAGCTAATTCAACTAGAGGGCTACACCTTC. This sequence encodes CASSSDRELIQLEGYTF.

This chain uses TRBV2 with TRBJ2-1, with TRBD2 identical over 8 bases. The CDR3 consists of 13 residues. CDR1 SNHLY and CDR2 FYNNEI come from the germline V gene. V shed 3 bases and J 15 bases; nucleotides not matched to a gene: 10. In DNA, the CDR3 is TGTGCCAGCAGTGAGTCCAGCGGGGGCCGGTCGTTCTTC. Translation gives CASSESSGGRSFF. Together with reference TRBV2 and TRBJ2-1, the CDR3 gives the full variable domain: EPEVTQTPSHQVTQMGQEVILRCVPISNHLYFYWYRQILGQKVEFLVSFYNNEISEKSEIFDDQFSVERPDGSNFTLKIRSTKLEDSAMYFCASSESSGGRSFFGPGTRLTVL.

Here the CDR3 reads CASSYSNDSPLHF. Here the CDR3 DNA reads TGTGCCAGCAGTTACTCAAACGATTCACCCCTCCACTTT. The rearrangement links TRBV6-5 to TRBJ1-6; no clear D gene. The CDR3 has 13 amino acids. Germline V gene data show CDR1 as MNHEY and CDR2 as SVGAGI. The V end lost 0 bases, the J end lost 8 bases, and 5 bases lay between the germline ends.

This clone has just a few counts. The chain recombines TRBV5-1 with TRBJ1-1, with TRBD1 matching over 12 bases. J was trimmed by 4 bases and V by 3 bases; bases with no gene match: 4. In germline, CDR1 is SGHRS, CDR2 YFSETQ. The CDR3 extends over 15 amino acids. Here the CDR3 DNA reads TGCGCCAGCAGCTCCGGGGACAGGGGGCCCACTGAAGCTTTCTTT. Its translation is CASSSGDRGPTEAFF.

This chain links TRBV6-6 with TRBJ2-1; 8 nucleotides align to TRBD2. The CDR3 length is 13 residues. The germline V gene encodes CDR1 MNHNY and CDR2 SVGAGI (reference sequence). After removal of 5 bases from V and 14 bases from J, the junction contained 11 bases not matched to a gene. This chain's CDR3 is CASSQNTAGVKFF. The CDR3 DNA follows: TGTGCCAGCAGTCAAAACACAGCGGGAGTTAAGTTCTTC.

The rearrangement uses TRBV9 and TRBJ1-1, with D possibly being TRBD1 (5 bases). Germline V gene sequence: CDR1 SGDLS, CDR2 YYNGEE. The ends were cut back, 4 bases at V and 8 bases at J, with 12 bases in the middle. The CDR3 covers 12 residues. CDR3 amino acids: CASSSHKGEAFF. The CDR3 region has the DNA TGTGCCAGCAGCTCCCACAAGGGGGAAGCTTTCTTT. The variable domain in full, with the rest retrieved from reference TRBV9 and TRBJ1-1, is DSGVTQTPKHLITATGQRVTLRCSPRSGDLSVYWYQQSLDQGLQFLIQYYNGEERAKGNILERFSAQQFPDLHSELNLSSLELGDSALYFCASSSHKGEAFFGQGTRLTVV.

The V and J genes are TRBV5-8 and TRBJ2-5; weak D call: TRBD2 (5 bases). V was cut by 1 base and J by 4 bases, with 14 bases left in between. The germline CDR1 and CDR2 sequences are SGHTS and YDEGEE. The CDR3 consists of 15 residues. This CDR3 is CASSLLGRRSETQYF. The CDR3 nucleotides are TGTGCCAGCAGCTTGTTAGGCAGGAGGTCAGAGACCCAGTACTTC.

This sequence joins TRBV18 and TRBJ2-7, with TRBD2 matching over 9 bases. Germline trimming cut 0 bases from V and 4 bases from J; bases unmatched to any gene: 4. This CDR3 region has 15 residues. CDR1 and CDR2 (germline): KGHSH, LQKENI. Here the CDR3 DNA reads TGTGCCAGCTCACCACCAAGCGGGAGGATTTACGAGCAGTACTTC. The encoded protein is CASSPPSGRIYEQYF.

This clone was counted only a few times. This sequence joins TRBV30 and TRBJ2-5; D uncertain. CDR3 length: 13 amino acids. The V gene lost 0 bases and the J gene lost 7 bases, with 12 bases spanning the gap. CDR1 and CDR2 (germline): GTSNPN, SVGIG (reference sequence). Here the CDR3 reads CAWSVRASGTQYF. CDR3 sequence (DNA): TGTGCCTGGAGTGTAAGGGCCTCGGGGACCCAGTACTTC.

The CDR3 coding sequence is TGTGCCAGTAGTGTACGGGGACCGAGCTCGGAGCAGTACTTC. Residues: CASSVRGPSSEQYF. This chain connects TRBV19 to TRBJ2-7; either TRBD1 or TRBD2 may fit D (5 bases each). The CDR3 consists of 14 residues. Germline assignment: CDR1 LNHDA and CDR2 SQIVND (reference sequence). The V gene lost 5 bases and the J gene lost 7 bases, with 18 bases spanning the gap.

The rearrangement joins TRBV14 to TRBJ2-7, with TRBD1 as a possible D gene (5 bases). Germline-derived CDR1 and CDR2 are SGHDN and FVKESK. The V end lost 3 bases, the J end lost 6 bases, and 15 bases lay between the germline ends. This CDR3 contains 14 residues. The CDR3 DNA reads as TGTGCCAGCAGCCAGGCCGTCAGGGTATTCGAGCAGTACTTC. Protein sequence: CASSQAVRVFEQYF.

The chain employs TRBV4-2 and TRBJ1-4; D remains ambiguous. Trimming stripped 4 bases from V and 4 bases from J, with 13 bases between. The CDR3 runs 15 residues. CDR1 is LGHNA and CDR2 is YNFKEQ in the germline V gene. The CDR3 DNA reads TGTGCCAGCAGCCCAAGACATTTTTTTAATGAAAAACTGTTTTTT. Its translation is CASSPRHFFNEKLFF.

This chain uses TRBV6-5 with TRBJ2-7; D not certain. The CDR3 is 15 residues long. CDR1 is MNHEY, CDR2 SVGAGI, per germline. Deletions cut 0 bases from V and 0 bases from J, with 9 bases between. CDR3 region: CASSYSPVPSYEQYF. CDR3 DNA sequence: TGTGCCAGCAGTTACTCTCCGGTTCCCTCCTACGAGCAGTACTTC.

V usage is TRBV9 and J usage is TRBJ2-2; 12 bases are a match to TRBD2. Germline loops: CDR1 SGDLS, CDR2 YYNGEE. The CDR3 is 17 amino acids. Unmatched junction bases numbered 1, after V lost 0 bases and J lost 1 base. The CDR3 region is CASSVGLAGENTGELFF. The CDR3 bases are TGTGCCAGCAGCGTAGGACTAGCGGGGGAGAACACCGGGGAGCTGTTTTTT.

The rearrangement joins TRBV7-9 to TRBJ2-3, with 9 positions matching TRBD2. In germline, CDR1 is SEHNR, CDR2 FQNEAQ (reference sequence). This CDR3 spans 17 amino acids. Germline trimming cut 1 base from V and 4 bases from J; bases unmatched to any gene: 9. Here the CDR3 reads CASSLGDSGSLPDTQYF. The CDR3 nucleotides are TGTGCCAGCAGCTTAGGGGATAGCGGGAGTCTCCCAGATACGCAGTATTTT.

The chain is built from TRBV9 and TRBJ2-3, with D possibly matching TRBD2 (5 bases). Between the trimmed V and J ends, which lost 5 bases and 2 bases, there was a span of 12 bases. Germline V lookup: CDR1 SGDLS, CDR2 YYNGEE. The CDR3 totals 14 residues. The CDR3 sequence: CASSGGRITDTQYF. Here the CDR3 DNA reads TGTGCCAGCAGTGGCGGGCGAATCACAGATACGCAGTATTTT.

The rearrangement uses TRBV5-1 and TRBJ2-1, with 11 bases aligning to TRBD2. The CDR3 is made up of 15 amino acids. V trimming: 4 bases; J trimming: 2 bases; junction bases outside the gene matches: 2. Germline values: CDR1 SGHRS, CDR2 YFSETQ. The DNA for the CDR3 is TGCGCCAGCAGCGAGACTAGCGGGACCTACAATGAGCAGTTCTTC. Its translation is CASSETSGTYNEQFF. Drawing the rest from reference TRBV5-1 and TRBJ2-1, the complete variable domain is KAGVTQTPRYLIKTRGQQVTLSCSPISGHRSVSWYQQTPGQGLQFLFEYFSETQRNKGNFPGRFSGRQFSNSRSEMNVSTLELGDSALYLCASSETSGTYNEQFFGPGTRLTVL.

V usage is TRBV7-4 and J usage is TRBJ1-1; 7 bases are a match to TRBD1. The germline V gene encodes CDR1 SGHVT and CDR2 SQSDAQ. J gave up 6 bases and V 4 bases, and 17 bases lay outside the gene matches. CDR3 size: 17 residues. This chain's CDR3 is CASSSGIIRQGISEAFF. The CDR3 coding sequence is TGTGCCAGCAGCTCCGGAATCATAAGACAGGGCATTTCTGAAGCTTTCTTT.